The clone carrying this T cell receptor (beta chain) occurred a few times. Its antigen is undetermined. Using 32 V and 13 J primers, multiplex PCR amplified TCR beta CDR3. In TCRdb, the multiplex PCR reads were re-called with MiXCR into one record per CDR3 protein. The sample has some 14,000 distinct CDR3 sequences, roughly 29% seen once. The V segment lost 3 bases and the J segment 9 bases; nucleotides outside the gene matches: 3. The CDR3 contains 13 residues. The germline gives CDR1 GTSNPN, CDR2 SVGIG (reference sequence). The sample is drawn from a study of immune heterogeneity within non-small cell lung tumors. The authors used 550 to 750 ng of bulk tumor genomic DNA per sample as template. Several far-apart biopsies were taken per primary tumor during surgery. Undergoing curative surgery were patients whose non-small cell lung cancer was untreated and newly diagnosed. Study findings and constraints: With an R of roughly 0.36, local T-cell clonality correlated moderately but significantly with local tumor mutational burden. High-frequency clones unique to single sites coexisted with identical dominant CDR3 beta clonotypes that recurred across tumor sites within a patient.

The sample was lung tumor tissue. The V gene is TRBV30, the J gene TRBJ2-5; 14 bases are a match to TRBD2. The sequence was obtained from a man in his forties with non-small cell lung cancer. The chain's CDR3 is CAWRTSGGGSQYF. The CDR3 DNA reads as TGTGCCTGGAGGACTAGCGGGGGGGGCTCCCAGTACTTC.